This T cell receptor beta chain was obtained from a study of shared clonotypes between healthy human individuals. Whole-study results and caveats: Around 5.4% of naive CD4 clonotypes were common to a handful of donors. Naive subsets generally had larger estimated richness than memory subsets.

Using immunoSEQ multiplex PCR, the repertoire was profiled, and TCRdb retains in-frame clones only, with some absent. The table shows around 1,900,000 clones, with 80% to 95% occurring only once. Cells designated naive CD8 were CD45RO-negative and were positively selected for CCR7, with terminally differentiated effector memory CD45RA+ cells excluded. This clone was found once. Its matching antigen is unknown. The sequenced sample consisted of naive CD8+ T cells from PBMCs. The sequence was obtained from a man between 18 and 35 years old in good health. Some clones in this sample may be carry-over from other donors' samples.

CDR3 amino acids: CASSIDHEGLNTEAFF. As DNA, the CDR3 is TGTGCCAGTAGTATAGATCACGAGGGGTTAAACACTGAAGCTTTCTTT. This chain joins TRBV19 and TRBJ1-1; D perhaps matches TRBD1 (5 bases). This CDR3 has 16 residues. Germline V gives CDR1 LNHDA, CDR2 SQIVND (reference sequence). V was pared by 0 bases and J by 2 bases, with 13 bases between.